This T cell receptor beta chain was profiled in a study of T cell changes during pregnancy in multiple sclerosis (dated by TCRdb to 2018 to 2020). For context, the study as a whole: The study examined how the T cell repertoire changed over the course of pregnancy in women with multiple sclerosis.

CDR1 and CDR2 are read off the germline V gene as SGHTA and FQGTGA. Relative to germline, V is 5 bases shorter and J is 1 base shorter, with 11 bases between their ends. The CDR3 runs 14 residues from the cysteine to the phenylalanine. Only the CDR3 portion is preserved as DNA: 42 bases, with reading frame beginning at the first base. Preparation of the library involved the immunoSEQ multiplex PCR assay. TCRdb obtained this table from immuneACCESS and retained in-frame rearrangements with V and J assigned. These tables miss some clones; where compared with another copy, unresolved V genes account for less than half of the shortfall, and the remainder is unexplained. This sample comprises 50,000 to 65,000 clones, 91% of them detected only once. About 0.8% of the sample comes from the top ten. Points on this clone: Its antigen is not yet known. No base qualities exist here, and no much larger clone lies one base off it.

The V gene is TRBV7-3 and the J gene is TRBJ1-1; there is no confident call for the D gene. The input for sequencing was CD4+ T cells from peripheral blood mononuclear cells, taken in the first trimester of pregnancy. The TCR was taken from a female donor with multiple sclerosis, enrolled in a pregnancy study. The encoded CDR3 is CASSTFGPNTEAFF. The DNA sequence is TGTGCCAGCAGCACCTTTGGCCCGAACACTGAAGCTTTCTTT.